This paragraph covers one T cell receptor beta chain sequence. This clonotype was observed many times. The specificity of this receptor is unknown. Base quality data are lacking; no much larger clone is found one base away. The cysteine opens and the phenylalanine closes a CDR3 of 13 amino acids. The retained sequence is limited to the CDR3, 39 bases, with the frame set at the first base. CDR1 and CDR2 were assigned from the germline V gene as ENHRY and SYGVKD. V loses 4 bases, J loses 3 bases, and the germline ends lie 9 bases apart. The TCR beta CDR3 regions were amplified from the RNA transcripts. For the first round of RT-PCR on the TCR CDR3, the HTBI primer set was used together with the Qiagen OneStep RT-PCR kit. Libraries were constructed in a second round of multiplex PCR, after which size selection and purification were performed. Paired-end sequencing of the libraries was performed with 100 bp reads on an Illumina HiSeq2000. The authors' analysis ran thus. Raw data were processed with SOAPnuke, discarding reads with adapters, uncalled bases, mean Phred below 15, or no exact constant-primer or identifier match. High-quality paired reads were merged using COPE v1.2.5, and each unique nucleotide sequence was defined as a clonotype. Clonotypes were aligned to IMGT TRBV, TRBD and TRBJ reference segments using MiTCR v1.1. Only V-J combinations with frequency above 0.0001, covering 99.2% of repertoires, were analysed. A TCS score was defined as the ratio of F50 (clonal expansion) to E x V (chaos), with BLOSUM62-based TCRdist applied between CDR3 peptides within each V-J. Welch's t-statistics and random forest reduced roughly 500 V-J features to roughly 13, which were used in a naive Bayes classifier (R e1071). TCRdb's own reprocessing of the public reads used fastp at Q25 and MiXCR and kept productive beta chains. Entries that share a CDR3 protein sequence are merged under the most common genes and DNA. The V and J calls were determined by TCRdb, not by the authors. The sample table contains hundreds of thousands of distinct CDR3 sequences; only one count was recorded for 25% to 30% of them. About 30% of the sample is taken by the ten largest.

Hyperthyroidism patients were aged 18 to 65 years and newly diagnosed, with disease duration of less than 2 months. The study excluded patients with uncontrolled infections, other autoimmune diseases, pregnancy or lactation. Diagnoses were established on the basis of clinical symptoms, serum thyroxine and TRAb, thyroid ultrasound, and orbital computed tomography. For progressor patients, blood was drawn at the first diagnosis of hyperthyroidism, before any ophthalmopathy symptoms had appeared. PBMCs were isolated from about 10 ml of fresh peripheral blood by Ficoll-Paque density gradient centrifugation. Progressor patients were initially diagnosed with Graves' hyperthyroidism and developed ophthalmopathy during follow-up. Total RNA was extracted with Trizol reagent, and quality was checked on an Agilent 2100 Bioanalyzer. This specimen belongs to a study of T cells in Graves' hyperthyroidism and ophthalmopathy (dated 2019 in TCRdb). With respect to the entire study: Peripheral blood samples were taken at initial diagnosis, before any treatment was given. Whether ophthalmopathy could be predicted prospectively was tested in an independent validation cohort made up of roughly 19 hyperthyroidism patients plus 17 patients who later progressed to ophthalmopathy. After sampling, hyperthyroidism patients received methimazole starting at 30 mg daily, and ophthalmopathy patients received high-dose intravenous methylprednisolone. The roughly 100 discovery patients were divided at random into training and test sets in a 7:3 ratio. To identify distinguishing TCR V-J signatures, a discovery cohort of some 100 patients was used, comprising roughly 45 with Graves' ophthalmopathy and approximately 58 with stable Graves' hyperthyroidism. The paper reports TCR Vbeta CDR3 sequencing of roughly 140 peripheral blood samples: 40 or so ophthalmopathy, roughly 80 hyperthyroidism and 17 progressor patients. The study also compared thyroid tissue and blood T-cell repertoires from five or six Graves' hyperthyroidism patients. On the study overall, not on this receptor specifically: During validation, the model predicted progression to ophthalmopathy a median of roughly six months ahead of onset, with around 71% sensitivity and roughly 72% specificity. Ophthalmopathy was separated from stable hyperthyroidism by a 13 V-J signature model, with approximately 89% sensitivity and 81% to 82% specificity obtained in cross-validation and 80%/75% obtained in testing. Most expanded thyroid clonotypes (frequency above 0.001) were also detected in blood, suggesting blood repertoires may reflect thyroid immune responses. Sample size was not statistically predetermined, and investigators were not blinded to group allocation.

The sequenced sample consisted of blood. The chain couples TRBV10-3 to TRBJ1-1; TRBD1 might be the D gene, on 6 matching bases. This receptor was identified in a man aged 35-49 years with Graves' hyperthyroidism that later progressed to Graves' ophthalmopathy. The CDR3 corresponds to CAISGKGDTEAFF. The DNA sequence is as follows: TGTGCCATCAGTGGCAAGGGGGACACTGAAGCTTTCTTT.